This passage covers 24 T cell receptor beta chains from one sample sequenced in a study of cytomegalovirus exposure and HLA in healthy donors. 60 Vbeta and 13 Jbeta primers were used in PCR. Sequenced by immunoSEQ multiplex PCR; TCRdb stores in-frame clones only, minus some. The data hold 110,000 to 150,000 clones, with 80% observed a single time. Sequencing was performed on PBMCs. These receptors originate from a man aged 40-55 years in good health and CMV-seronegative.

V usage is TRBV27 and J usage is TRBJ2-7, with D maybe TRBD2 (5 bases). CDR1 is MNHEY, CDR2 SMNVEV, per germline (reference sequence). The CDR3 is 15 amino acids. With 2 bases removed from V and 5 bases from J, the gap between germline ends came to 16 bases. The CDR3: CASSLNTVSLDEQYF. CDR3 DNA: TGTGCCAGCAGTTTAAATACCGTCTCACTAGACGAGCAGTACTTC.

V gene TRBV11-2 combines with J gene TRBJ1-1, with D unresolved. CDR1 is SGHAT, CDR2 FQNNGV, per germline. The V and J ends lost 0 bases and 6 bases respectively, with 11 bases between them. This CDR3 is built from 14 residues. CDR3 bases: TGTGCCAGCAGCTTAGAAATTGGGGAGGCTGAAGCTTTCTTT. Its protein product is CASSLEIGEAEAFF.

This chain joins TRBV2 and TRBJ2-7; D perhaps matches TRBD1 (6 bases). From germline, CDR1 is SNHLY and CDR2 FYNNEI. With 6 bases removed from V and 5 bases from J, the gap between germline ends came to 14 bases. This CDR3 spans 13 amino acids. The CDR3 reads CASRETGLHEQYF. CDR3 nucleotide sequence: TGTGCCAGCAGGGAAACAGGGCTGCACGAGCAGTACTTC. The variable domain in full, completed from reference TRBV2 and TRBJ2-7, reads EPEVTQTPSHQVTQMGQEVILRCVPISNHLYFYWYRQILGQKVEFLVSFYNNEISEKSEIFDDQFSVERPDGSNFTLKIRSTKLEDSAMYFCASRETGLHEQYFGPGTRLTVT.

The chain links TRBV7-9 to TRBJ2-5, with D possibly being TRBD1 (5 bases). V was shortened by 1 base and J by 0 bases, with 18 bases between the two germline ends. CDR1 and CDR2 from the germline V gene are SEHNR and FQNEAQ (reference sequence). This CDR3 is built from 18 residues. In DNA form, the CDR3 reads TGTGCCAGCAGCTTAGAGTATGCTAGGGGAACGGACCAAGAGACCCAGTACTTC. Translated: CASSLEYARGTDQETQYF.

The CDR3 reads CAISVSDWNEQFF. CDR3 bases: TGTGCCATCAGTGTCTCGGACTGGAATGAGCAGTTCTTC. The chain carries TRBV10-3 and TRBJ2-1, with a tentative D call TRBD2 (5 bases). V shed 4 bases and J shed 7 bases, with 11 bases lying between them. The CDR3 spans 13 residues. CDR1 and CDR2 from the germline V gene are ENHRY and SYGVKD.

CDR3 region: CASRPLGGDRGGYTF. In nucleotides, the CDR3 is TGTGCCAGCAGACCCCTTGGGGGGGACAGGGGAGGCTACACCTTC. This chain joins TRBV6-5 and TRBJ1-2; 10 nucleotides line up with TRBD1. The CDR3 length is 15 residues. Losses at the gene ends were 6 bases for V and 8 bases for J; bases not matched to a gene: 12. The germline CDR1 and CDR2 sequences are MNHEY and SVGAGI.

This clone was seen ten or more times. The genes are TRBV5-1 and TRBJ1-4; 7 bases align to TRBD1. The CDR3 sequence is 15 residues long. J was trimmed by 8 bases and V by 0 bases; bases with no gene match: 7. Germline V lookup: CDR1 SGHRS, CDR2 YFSETQ. The CDR3 sequence: CASSLGDRTLEKLFF. CDR3 in DNA: TGCGCCAGCAGCTTGGGGGACAGAACCCTGGAAAAACTGTTTTTT.

The chain couples TRBV6-4 to TRBJ1-6; weak D call: TRBD1 (6 bases). Germline assignment: CDR1 MRHNA and CDR2 SNTAGT. With 1 base removed from V and 7 bases from J, the gap between germline ends came to 8 bases. CDR3 size: 14 residues. The CDR3 spells CASSDFQGNSPLHF. CDR3 DNA: TGTGCCAGCAGTGACTTTCAGGGGAATTCACCCCTCCACTTT.

The chain couples TRBV7-8 to TRBJ2-5; D unresolved. Trimming stripped 2 bases from V and 6 bases from J, with 16 bases between. Germline CDR1 is SGHVS and CDR2 is FQNEAQ. The CDR3 length is 15 residues. CDR3 bases: TGTGCCAGCAGCTTATTCGACTCCCACACGAAGACCCAGTACTTC. This gives the protein CASSLFDSHTKTQYF.

The chain links TRBV30 to TRBJ1-6; 7 positions agree with TRBD1. The CDR3 runs 16 residues. Germline V gene lookup returns CDR1 GTSNPN and CDR2 SVGIG (reference sequence). The CDR3 protein is CASPGTASSYNSPLHF. In DNA form, the CDR3 reads TGTGCATCTCCCGGGACAGCGAGCTCCTATAATTCACCCCTCCACTTT.

J is TRBJ2-7 and V is TRBV7-2, with D perhaps matching TRBD1 (5 bases). The germline V and J ends were trimmed by 5 bases and 6 bases, with 11 bases remaining between them. CDR3 length: 12 amino acids. Per germline, CDR1 SGHTA and CDR2 FQGNSA. The CDR3 protein is CASSPDRIEQYF. The CDR3 nucleotides are TGTGCCAGCAGCCCCGACAGAATCGAGCAGTACTTC. The full variable domain, with the rest looked up from reference TRBV7-2 and TRBJ2-7, is GAGVSQSPSNKVTEKGKDVELRCDPISGHTALYWYRQSLGQGLEFLIYFQGNSAPDKSGLPSDRFSAERTGGSVSTLTIQRTQQEDSAVYLCASSPDRIEQYFGPGTRLTVT.

The sample holds a few counts of this clone. The chain links TRBV25-1 to TRBJ2-7; D may be TRBD1 (6 bases). Trimming removed 7 bases at V and 1 base at J, with 17 bases between. Germline CDR1 and CDR2: MGHDK and SYGVNS. CDR3 size: 15 residues. The CDR3 DNA reads as TGTGCCAGCACCAACGGCAGGGGTGTGTCCTACGAGCAGTACTTC. It encodes CASTNGRGVSYEQYF.

The J gene is TRBJ2-2, the V gene TRBV19; D is unresolved. V was cut by 6 bases and J by 0 bases, with 17 bases left in between. The CDR3 consists of 17 residues. From germline, CDR1 is LNHDA and CDR2 SQIVND (reference sequence). The DNA for the CDR3 is TGTGCCAGTAGACCCCGAGTGCGTAATGCGAACACCGGGGAGCTGTTTTTT. Translated: CASRPRVRNANTGELFF.

The V gene is TRBV18, the J gene TRBJ1-3; perhaps TRBD1 as D (6 bases). V dropped 4 bases and J dropped 1 base, with 11 bases sitting between them. The CDR3 has 15 amino acids. Germline V gene data show CDR1 as KGHSH and CDR2 as LQKENI. CDR3 DNA sequence: TGTGCCAGCTCACTCGGACAGATTTCTGGAAACACCATATATTTT. Encoded protein: CASSLGQISGNTIYF. The full variable domain, with the rest looked up from reference TRBV18 and TRBJ1-3, is NAGVMQNPRHLVRRRGQEARLRCSPMKGHSHVYWYRQLPEEGLKFMVYLQKENIIDESGMPKERFSAEFPKEGPSILRIQQVVRGDSAAYFCASSLGQISGNTIYFGEGSWLTVV.

The chain uses TRBV2 and TRBJ2-7, with TRBD1 matching over 8 bases. The CDR3 spans 14 residues. The trim removed 6 bases at V and 0 bases at J, leaving 4 bases unmatched. The germline gives CDR1 SNHLY, CDR2 FYNNEI. Here the CDR3 reads CASRKGQGSYEQYF. CDR3 bases: TGTGCCAGCAGGAAAGGACAGGGCTCCTACGAGCAGTACTTC. Full variable domain (remainder filled in from reference TRBV2 and TRBJ2-7): EPEVTQTPSHQVTQMGQEVILRCVPISNHLYFYWYRQILGQKVEFLVSFYNNEISEKSEIFDDQFSVERPDGSNFTLKIRSTKLEDSAMYFCASRKGQGSYEQYFGPGTRLTVT.

This CDR3 is CASSLANQGTEKLFF. In DNA form, the CDR3 reads TGTGCCAGCAGCTTAGCGAATCAGGGGACTGAAAAACTGTTTTTT. The chain uses TRBV7-8 and TRBJ1-4; a weak D match, TRBD1 (6 bases). The germline gives CDR1 SGHVS, CDR2 FQNEAQ. V was cut by 0 bases and J by 7 bases, with 12 bases left in between. The CDR3 runs 15 residues.

This clone has just one count. The gene calls are TRBV5-6 and TRBJ2-7; TRBD1 matches 9 bases. Looked up from germline, CDR1 is SGHDT and CDR2 is YYEEEE. Trimming at V came to 3 bases and at J to 2 bases, leaving 9 bases not matched to a gene. This CDR3 region has 16 residues. CDR3 loop: CASSSLGTGFTYEQYF. CDR3 DNA sequence: TGTGCCAGCAGCTCCCTCGGGACAGGGTTTACCTACGAGCAGTACTTC.

The chain is built from TRBV19 and TRBJ2-3; 8 nucleotides line up with TRBD1. V trimming: 8 bases; J trimming: 5 bases; junction bases outside the gene matches: 9. Germline V CDR1 and CDR2: LNHDA, SQIVND (reference sequence). The CDR3 is 14 residues long. The CDR3 here is CASGDRPVGDTQYF. DNA of the CDR3: TGTGCCAGTGGGGACAGGCCGGTGGGAGATACGCAGTATTTT.

The gene calls are TRBV10-3 and TRBJ2-1, with TRBD1 identical over 7 bases. CDR1 and CDR2 from the germline V gene are ENHRY and SYGVKD. The trim removed 4 bases at V and 0 bases at J, leaving 3 bases unmatched. The CDR3 has 15 residues. CDR3 DNA: TGTGCCATCAGTGGACAGGGAAGCTCCTACAATGAGCAGTTCTTC. Translation gives CAISGQGSSYNEQFF.

Only one count was recorded for this clone. The V gene is TRBV30, the J gene TRBJ1-5; D gene uncertain. CDR1 and CDR2 (germline): GTSNPN, SVGIG (reference sequence). The CDR3 is 13 amino acids. Trimming left V 2 bases short and J 3 bases short, with 8 bases between. The CDR3 region has the DNA TGTGCCTGGAGTCCTCAGAACAATCAGCCCCAGCATTTT. Encoded protein: CAWSPQNNQPQHF.

V usage is TRBV2 and J usage is TRBJ2-3; 11 nucleotides agree with TRBD1. This CDR3 is 16 amino acids long. The V gene's germline CDR1 is SNHLY and CDR2 FYNNEI. Trimming cost V 2 bases and J 6 bases; bases outside gene matches: 7. In nucleotides, the CDR3 is TGTGCCAGCAGTGAACTAGGACAGGGGGCATCGGATACGCAGTATTTT. It translates to CASSELGQGASDTQYF.

The V call is TRBV27, the J call TRBJ1-1; D unclear. V lost 1 base and J 5 bases, leaving 11 bases between the germline ends. Germline V gene sequence: CDR1 MNHEY, CDR2 SMNVEV (reference sequence). CDR3 length: 14 residues. This CDR3 reads CASSLYVGETEAFF. Written as DNA, the CDR3 is TGTGCCAGCAGTTTATACGTGGGAGAAACTGAAGCTTTCTTT.

The chain has TRBV29-1 and TRBJ1-2, with 9 positions matching TRBD1. CDR1 SQVTM and CDR2 ANQGSEA come from the germline V gene. The CDR3 is 13 residues long. V lost 7 bases and J lost 0; bases outside the gene matches: 3. The CDR3 reads CSGGQGPNYGYTF. The CDR3 region has the DNA TGCAGCGGGGGACAGGGACCTAACTATGGCTACACCTTC.

The V gene is TRBV5-1, the J gene TRBJ2-7; 7 positions agree with TRBD1. CDR1 and CDR2 from the germline V gene are SGHRS and YFSETQ. The CDR3 runs to 14 residues. Unmatched junction bases numbered 5, after V lost 3 bases and J lost 2 bases. The CDR3 sequence: CASSSRTGAYEQYF. In DNA, the CDR3 is TGCGCCAGCAGCTCGCGGACAGGAGCCTACGAGCAGTACTTC.